This T cell receptor beta chain originates from a study of blood T cells in healthy people across ages. CDR3 length: 15 amino acids. CDR1 is ENHRY, CDR2 SYGVKD, per germline. With 4 bases removed from V and 1 base from J, the gap between germline ends came to 13 bases. Using a J-beta primer mix together with a sample-barcoded 5' primer, a second PCR was run for about 6 to 11 cycles. TCRdb reprocessed the 5' RACE reads with MiXCR, giving one entry per CDR3 protein. Here the sample spans nearly 800,000 distinct CDR3 sequences, roughly three fifths being singletons. This TCR was sampled from a man aged 40-55 years in good health. The sequenced sample consisted of blood. V and J are TRBV10-3 and TRBJ1-1; no clear D gene. The CDR3 sequence is CAISAGLGGNTEAFF. CDR3 sequence (DNA): TGTGCCATCAGTGCGGGTCTTGGAGGGAACACTGAAGCTTTCTTT.